These 25 T cell receptor beta chains were sequenced from one sample in a study of cytomegalovirus exposure and HLA in healthy donors. The PCR contained 60 Vbeta and 13 Jbeta primers. Sequencing used immunoSEQ multiplex PCR; TCRdb keeps in-frame clones, though not all of them. The sample records about 150,000 clones, around 84% being singletons. Sequenced input: PBMCs. These receptors were taken from a middle-aged woman in good health and CMV-seropositive.

This chain joins TRBV14 and TRBJ2-5; 8 positions agree with TRBD2. This CDR3 contains 17 residues. From germline, CDR1 is SGHDN and CDR2 FVKESK. Trimming at V came to 0 bases and at J to 0 bases, leaving 6 bases not matched to a gene. The CDR3: CASSQDGQRGYQETQYF. The CDR3, as DNA: TGTGCCAGCAGCCAAGATGGCCAGCGGGGGTACCAAGAGACCCAGTACTTC.

The chain uses TRBV7-3 and TRBJ2-3; possibly TRBD1 for D (6 bases). This CDR3 is built from 15 residues. Germline CDR1 and CDR2: SGHTA and FQGTGA. Trimming took off 3 bases at V and 2 bases at J, with 12 bases between the two ends. CDR3 DNA sequence: TGTGCCAGCAGCTTCAGGGGTGGTACCACAGATACGCAGTATTTT. Its protein is CASSFRGGTTDTQYF.

Comments on this clone: Germline is not matched at one junction end, which may reflect a read error. Other DNA sequences within the sample encode an identical CDR3. The V and J genes are TRBV2 and TRBJ1-4, with D perhaps matching TRBD1 (6 bases). Germline V gene sequence: CDR1 SNHLY, CDR2 FYNNEI. The CDR3 totals 15 residues. The DNA of the CDR3 is TGTGCCAGCAGTGCACAGGGTGCGGCTAATGAAAAGCTGTTTTTT. Translating gives CASSAQGAANEKLFF.

This CDR3 reads CSVSGYYNEQFF. Written as DNA, the CDR3 is TGCAGCGTCAGCGGCTACTACAATGAGCAGTTCTTC. The chain combines TRBV29-1 with TRBJ2-1; D might be TRBD2 (5 bases). The V end was cut by 6 bases, the J end by 3 bases, with 9 bases between. The CDR3 extends over 12 amino acids. CDR1 is SQVTM, CDR2 ANQGSEA, per germline.

This clone appeared once. The chain couples TRBV5-6 to TRBJ2-7; D is unclear. The CDR3 loop spans 14 amino acids. CDR1 is SGHDT, CDR2 YYEEEE, per germline. Trimming left V 1 base short and J 6 bases short, with 14 bases between. CDR3 coding DNA: TGTGCCAGCAGCTTGTATGAGTTGGGCGTCGAGCAGTACTTC. As protein: CASSLYELGVEQYF.

The chain is built from TRBV30 and TRBJ2-7; 12 nucleotides agree with TRBD2. The CDR3 extends over 13 amino acids. From germline, CDR1 is GTSNPN and CDR2 SVGIG (reference sequence). After removal of 2 bases from V and 9 bases from J, the junction contained 5 bases not matched to a gene. The CDR3, as DNA: TGTGCCTGGAGTCCGTCGACTAGCGGGAGGCAGTACTTC. Its translation is CAWSPSTSGRQYF.

This sequence joins TRBV6-6 and TRBJ2-3, with a possible D match to TRBD2 (6 bases). The CDR3 has 14 residues. V was trimmed by 2 bases and J by 5 bases, leaving 11 bases between them. In germline, CDR1 is MNHNY, CDR2 SVGAGI (reference sequence). This chain's CDR3 is CASSYPGTGDTQYF. The CDR3 DNA reads as TGTGCCAGCAGTTACCCCGGGACTGGAGATACGCAGTATTTT.

The chain has TRBV28 and TRBJ1-5; D is perhaps TRBD1 (5 bases). The CDR3 has 14 amino acids. V lost 2 bases and J 1 base, leaving 6 bases between the germline ends. CDR1 and CDR2 from the germline V gene are MDHEN and SYDVKM. CDR3 DNA sequence: TGTGCCAGCAGTTTACGACAGAGCAATCAGCCCCAGCATTTT. Protein sequence: CASSLRQSNQPQHF. Complete variable domain (other parts from reference TRBV28 and TRBJ1-5): DVKVTQSSRYLVKRTGEKVFLECVQDMDHENMFWYRQDPGLGLRLIYFSYDVKMKEKGDIPEGYSVSREKKERFSLILESASTNQTSMYLCASSLRQSNQPQHFGDGTRLSIL.

The chain joins TRBV19 to TRBJ2-6, with 10 bases that match TRBD2. The CDR3 covers 18 residues. CDR1 is LNHDA, CDR2 SQIVND, per germline (reference sequence). The trim removed 1 base at V and 2 bases at J, leaving 5 bases unmatched. The CDR3 coding sequence is TGTGCCAGTAGTATAGGGAGCGGGAGGGCCACTGGGGCCAACGTCCTGACTTTC. Protein product: CASSIGSGRATGANVLTF. The variable domain in full, with the rest retrieved from reference TRBV19 and TRBJ2-6, is DGGITQSPKYLFRKEGQNVTLSCEQNLNHDAMYWYRQDPGQGLRLIYYSQIVNDFQKGDIAEGYSVSREKKESFPLTVTSAQKNPTAFYLCASSIGSGRATGANVLTFGAGSRLTVL.

This rearrangement joins TRBV6-1 to TRBJ1-6; 8 nucleotides line up with TRBD1. Per germline, CDR1 MNHNS and CDR2 SASEGT. This CDR3 has 14 amino acids. J lost 8 bases, V lost 1 base, and 1 base had no gene match. The DNA of the CDR3 is TGTGCCAGCAGTGAAGGGACAGGGTATTCACCCCTCCACTTT. It yields the protein CASSEGTGYSPLHF.

J is TRBJ2-3 and V is TRBV29-1, with 7 positions matching TRBD2. The CDR3 sequence is 14 residues long. Germline V gene sequence: CDR1 SQVTM, CDR2 ANQGSEA. V lost 3 bases to trimming and J lost 14 bases; unmatched junction nucleotides: 17. CDR3 bases: TGCAGCGTTGATCCATCCTCCGGGACTACCCGGCCGTATTTT. Its translation: CSVDPSSGTTRPYF.

Only a few counts were recorded for this clone. The chain recombines TRBV9 with TRBJ2-3; 10 nucleotides match TRBD1. CDR3 size: 17 residues. After removal of 0 bases from V and 3 bases from J, the junction contained 7 bases not matched to a gene. Germline assignment: CDR1 SGDLS and CDR2 YYNGEE. Here the CDR3 DNA reads TGTGCCAGCAGCGTAGGCGTCGACAGGGGGCTTACAGATACGCAGTATTTT. It yields the protein CASSVGVDRGLTDTQYF.

The CDR3 sequence: CASSPGTSGLYEQYF. CDR3 nucleotide sequence: TGTGCCAGCAGCCCCGGGACTAGCGGCCTCTACGAGCAGTACTTC. The chain couples TRBV7-9 to TRBJ2-7, with TRBD2 identical over 11 bases. The V gene end was trimmed by 5 bases and the J gene end by 3 bases; junction bases not matched to a gene: 6. Germline V CDR1 and CDR2: SEHNR, FQNEAQ (reference sequence). The CDR3 contains 15 residues.

The CDR3 DNA is TGTGCCAGCAGCTTGGCGATCTTTCAGGGGCCCAACGTCCTGACTTTC. Its protein product is CASSLAIFQGPNVLTF. The rearrangement links TRBV5-6 to TRBJ2-6, with D maybe TRBD1 (6 bases). Germline CDR1 is SGHDT and CDR2 is YYEEEE. Trimming removed 0 bases at V and 8 bases at J, with 15 bases between. The CDR3 has 16 residues.

This chain links TRBV11-2 with TRBJ2-1; D gene uncertain. V dropped 4 bases and J dropped 2 bases, with 15 bases sitting between them. The CDR3 length is 16 residues. Germline loops: CDR1 SGHAT, CDR2 FQNNGV. CDR3 in amino acids: CASSSLGRSPYNEQFF. For the CDR3, the DNA is TGTGCCAGCAGCTCCCTTGGCCGAAGTCCCTACAATGAGCAGTTCTTC.

This clone was detected once. This chain links TRBV10-3 with TRBJ1-5; D might be TRBD1 (6 bases). The germline V gene has CDR1 ENHRY and CDR2 SYGVKD. The CDR3 runs to 15 residues. Trimming stripped 4 bases from V and 2 bases from J, with 12 bases between. The CDR3 spells CAISGGAGGNQPQHF. CDR3 DNA: TGTGCCATCAGTGGAGGCGCAGGGGGCAATCAGCCCCAGCATTTT.

The chain carries TRBV2 and TRBJ2-3; 8 positions agree with TRBD2. CDR3 length: 15 residues. Germline CDR1 reads SNHLY; CDR2 reads FYNNEI. The V gene end was trimmed by 5 bases and the J gene end by 6 bases; junction bases not matched to a gene: 10. This CDR3 is CASSPPRGGRDTQYF. CDR3 coding DNA: TGTGCCAGCAGTCCACCGAGGGGCGGGAGGGATACGCAGTATTTT.

The chain joins TRBV19 to TRBJ2-7; 9 bases agree with TRBD1. CDR3 length equals 15 residues. V was pared by 3 bases and J by 3 bases, with 6 bases of the junction left unmatched. Germline CDR1 and CDR2: LNHDA and SQIVND (reference sequence). The CDR3 here is CASSIKPGQGYEQYF. CDR3 nucleotide sequence: TGTGCCAGTAGTATTAAACCGGGACAGGGCTACGAGCAGTACTTC.

V usage is TRBV15 and J usage is TRBJ2-7; 9 bases match TRBD1. The V gene end was trimmed by 5 bases and the J gene end by 6 bases; junction bases not matched to a gene: 14. Germline V gene sequence: CDR1 LNHNV, CDR2 YYDKDF (reference sequence). This CDR3 comprises 16 residues. CDR3 residues: CATSGVRTGEGIEQYF. In DNA, the CDR3 is TGTGCCACCAGCGGGGTGAGGACAGGGGAAGGGATCGAGCAGTACTTC. Complete variable domain (other parts from reference TRBV15 and TRBJ2-7): DAMVIQNPRYQVTQFGKPVTLSCSQTLNHNVMYWYQQKSSQAPKLLFHYYDKDFNNEADTPDNFQSRRPNTSFCFLDIRSPGLGDTAMYLCATSGVRTGEGIEQYFGPGTRLTVT.

The chain links TRBV30 to TRBJ1-1; 9 bases match TRBD1. Germline V gene sequence: CDR1 GTSNPN, CDR2 SVGIG (reference sequence). The J segment lost 9 bases and the V segment lost 3 bases, leaving 5 bases of the junction unmatched. The CDR3 runs 12 residues. The CDR3 loop is CAWSPGQGKAFF. CDR3 sequence (DNA): TGTGCCTGGAGCCCTGGACAGGGGAAAGCTTTCTTT.

This chain links TRBV28 with TRBJ2-5; 8 bases agree with TRBD2. V dropped 1 base and J dropped 2; count of bases not matched to a gene: 3. The CDR3 runs to 15 residues. In germline, CDR1 is MDHEN, CDR2 SYDVKM. CDR3 nucleotides: TGTGCCAGCAGTTTATACGGGGGGGGTCAAGAGACCCAGTACTTC. Translated: CASSLYGGGQETQYF.

This clone was seen only once. V is TRBV5-1 and J is TRBJ1-1; D uncertain. The germline V and J ends were trimmed by 3 bases and 7 bases, with 10 bases remaining between them. The CDR3 sequence is 12 residues long. From germline, CDR1 is SGHRS and CDR2 YFSETQ. DNA of the CDR3: TGCGCCAGCAGCTCACACGGACTTGAAGCTTTCTTT. It codes for CASSSHGLEAFF.

This clone was picked up one time. The chain carries TRBV5-1 and TRBJ1-1; D is perhaps TRBD1 (6 bases). Germline CDR1 reads SGHRS; CDR2 reads YFSETQ. Trimming stripped 5 bases from V and 12 bases from J, with 17 bases between. This CDR3 is built from 12 residues. The CDR3 nucleotides are TGCGCCAGCAGGGCGTCAGGGGAGCTTACTTTCTTT. This sequence encodes CASRASGELTFF.

The chain carries TRBV19 and TRBJ2-1; TRBD2 matches 9 bases. With 4 bases clipped from V and 8 bases from J, the junction kept 15 bases outside the gene matches. Germline values: CDR1 LNHDA, CDR2 SQIVND (reference sequence). This CDR3 has 17 amino acids. In DNA form, the CDR3 reads TGTGCCAGTAGTAAAGGGTCTAGCGGGATCATAGGCCATGAGCAGTTCTTC. The encoded protein is CASSKGSSGIIGHEQFF.

This chain joins TRBV9 and TRBJ2-5; 11 nucleotides line up with TRBD2. This CDR3 spans 15 amino acids. V shed 3 bases and J 2 bases; nucleotides not matched to a gene: 3. Germline V lookup: CDR1 SGDLS, CDR2 YYNGEE. CDR3: CASSAIAGGQETQYF. For the CDR3, the DNA is TGTGCCAGCAGCGCCATAGCGGGAGGGCAAGAGACCCAGTACTTC.